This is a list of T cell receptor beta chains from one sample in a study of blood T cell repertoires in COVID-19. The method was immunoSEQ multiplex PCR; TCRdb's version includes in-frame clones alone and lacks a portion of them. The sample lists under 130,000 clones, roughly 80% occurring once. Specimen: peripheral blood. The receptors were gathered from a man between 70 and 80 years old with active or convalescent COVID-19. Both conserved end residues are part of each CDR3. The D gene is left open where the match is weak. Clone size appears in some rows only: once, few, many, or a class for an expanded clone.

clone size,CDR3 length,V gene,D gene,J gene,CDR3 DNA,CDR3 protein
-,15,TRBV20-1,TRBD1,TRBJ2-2,TGCAGTGCTAGTGACGACAGGGTCGGGACCGGGGAGCTGTTTTTT,CSASDDRVGTGELFF
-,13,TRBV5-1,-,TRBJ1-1,TGCGCCAGCAGCGGGACTGTGAACACTGAAGCTTTCTTT,CASSGTVNTEAFF
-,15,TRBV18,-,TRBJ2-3,TGTGCCAGCTCACCGCGACAGGCCAGCACAGATACGCAGTATTTT,CASSPRQASTDTQYF
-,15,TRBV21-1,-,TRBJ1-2,TGTGCCAGCAGCAAAGGTTACAGGGAAGGTTGTGGCTACACCTTC,CASSKGYREGCGYTF
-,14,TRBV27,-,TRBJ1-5,TGTGCCAGCAGGGACCCGGACAGTTCTCAGCCCCAGCATTTT,CASRDPDSSQPQHF
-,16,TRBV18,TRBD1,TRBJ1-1,TGTGCCAGCTCACCTAGCCCAGGGGGAAAGAACACTGAAGCTTTCTTT,CASSPSPGGKNTEAFF
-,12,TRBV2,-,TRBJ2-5,TGTGCCAGCAGTCCCTTCAGAGAGACCCAGTACTTC,CASSPFRETQYF
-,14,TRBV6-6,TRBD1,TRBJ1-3,TGTGCCACCGGACAGGGAGCGACTGGAAACACCATATATTTT,CATGQGATGNTIYF
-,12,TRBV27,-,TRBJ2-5,TGTGCCAGCAGTTTATCGCGGGAGACCCAGTACTTC,CASSLSRETQYF
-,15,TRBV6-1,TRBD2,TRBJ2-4,TGTGCCAGCAGTGAAGCGCTAGCGGGGAAAAACATTCAGTACTTC,CASSEALAGKNIQYF
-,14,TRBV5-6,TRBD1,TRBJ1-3,TGTGCCAGCAGCCCGGACAGGTTGGGAAACACCATATATTTT,CASSPDRLGNTIYF
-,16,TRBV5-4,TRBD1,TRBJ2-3,TGTGCCAGCAGCCACTCGTCGGACAGGGTCGCAGATACGCAGTATTTT,CASSHSSDRVADTQYF
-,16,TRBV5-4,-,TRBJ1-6,TGTGCCAGCAGGGCGGGGGGAAGCTCCTATAATTCACCCCTCCACTTT,CASRAGGSSYNSPLHF
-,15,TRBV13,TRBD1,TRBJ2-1,TGTGCCAGCAGCGGACAGGGGAACTCCTACAATGAGCAGTTCTTC,CASSGQGNSYNEQFF
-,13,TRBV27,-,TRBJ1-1,TGTGCCAGCAGTTTAAATGGGCACACTGAAGCTTTCTTT,CASSLNGHTEAFF
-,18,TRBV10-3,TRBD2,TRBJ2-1,TGTGCCATCAGTTTCACGGGACTAGCGGGAGCCCGTAACAATGAGCAGTTCTTC,CAISFTGLAGARNNEQFF
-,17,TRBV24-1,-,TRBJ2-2,TGTGCCACCAGTGATTTAGGCAGGGGGGCGAACACCGGGGAGCTGTTTTTT,CATSDLGRGANTGELFF
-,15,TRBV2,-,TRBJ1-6,TGTGCCAGCAGGTACAGGGAAGCCTATAATTCACCCCTCCACTTT,CASRYREAYNSPLHF
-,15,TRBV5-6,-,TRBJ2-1,TGTGCCAGCAGCTTACGGACACGCTCCTACAATGAGCAGTTCTTC,CASSLRTRSYNEQFF
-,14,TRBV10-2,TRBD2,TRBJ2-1,TGCGCCAGCCTCGGGACTAGCGGGGACAATGAGCAGTTCTTC,CASLGTSGDNEQFF
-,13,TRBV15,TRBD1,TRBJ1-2,TGTGCCACCAGCAGGGACAGGGACGGTGGCTACACCTTC,CATSRDRDGGYTF
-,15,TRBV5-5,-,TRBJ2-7,TGTGCCAGCAGCTTGATGGGGGCAATATCCTACGAGCAGTACTTC,CASSLMGAISYEQYF
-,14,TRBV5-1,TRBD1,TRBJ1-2,TGCGCCAGCAGCAACCCTCAGGGGGGCTATGGCTACACCTTC,CASSNPQGGYGYTF
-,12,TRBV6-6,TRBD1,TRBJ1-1,TGTGCCAGCAGTGACGGACAGGGTCTCCCTTTCTTT,CASSDGQGLPFF
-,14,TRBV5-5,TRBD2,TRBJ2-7,TGTGCCAGCAGCTTAGGACTAGCGGAGTACGAGCAGTACTTC,CASSLGLAEYEQYF
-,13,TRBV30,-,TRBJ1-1,TGTGCCTGGAGTGTAAGAGAGAACACTGAAGCTTTCTTT,CAWSVRENTEAFF
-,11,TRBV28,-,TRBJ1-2,TGTGCCAGCAGTCTAGGGGATGGCTACACCTTC,CASSLGDGYTF
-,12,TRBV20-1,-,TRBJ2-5,TGCAGTGCTAGTGGAGGGCAAGAGACCCAGTACTTC,CSASGGQETQYF
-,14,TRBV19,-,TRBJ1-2,TGTGCCAGTTCTGGCTGGGGCGTCAACTATGGCTACACCTTC,CASSGWGVNYGYTF
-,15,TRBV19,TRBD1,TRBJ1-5,TGTGCCAGTAGGGACAGGGGGCACGTCAATCAGCCCCAGCATTTT,CASRDRGHVNQPQHF
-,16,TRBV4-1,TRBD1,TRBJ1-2,TGCGCCAGCAGCCGGTGGGACGGGACAGACAACTATGGCTACACCTTC,CASSRWDGTDNYGYTF
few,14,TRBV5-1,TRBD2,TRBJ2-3,TGCGCCAGCAGCTTGGTCGGGGGGGCCGATACGCAGTATTTT,CASSLVGGADTQYF
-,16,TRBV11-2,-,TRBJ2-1,TGTGCCAGCAGCTTAGTATCTACAGGTAAAAACAATGAGCAGTTCTTC,CASSLVSTGKNNEQFF
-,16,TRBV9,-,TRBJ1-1,TGTGCCAGCAGCGTAGAATCAGGGGTCCTGAACACTGAAGCTTTCTTT,CASSVESGVLNTEAFF